The clone carrying this T cell receptor (beta chain) was detected only once. The antigen is unknown. RNA, at about 0.45 to 1 ug, was reverse transcribed with random hexamers. TCRdb processed the immunoSEQ multiplex PCR reads anew with MiXCR; each CDR3 protein has one entry. The sample consists of 250,000 to 300,000 distinct CDR3 sequences, approximately 85% of them appearing once. These data are taken from a study of CD8 T cells in Susac syndrome. Study-wide points: The relatively small number of individuals in the TCR sequencing and HLA analysis was acknowledged by the study.

The sample comprised CD8+ T cells from PBMCs. The TCR originated in a human donor with multiple sclerosis.

The CDR3 region is CASSWDTAIGHTEAFF. The CDR3 DNA sequence: TGTGCCAGTAGTTGGGATACCGCTATAGGTCACACTGAAGCTTTCTTT. The rearrangement links TRBV19 to TRBJ1-1; unclear D gene. The CDR3 has 16 residues. Trimming left V 5 bases short and J 3 bases short, with 19 bases between. The germline CDR1 and CDR2 sequences are LNHDA and SQIVND (reference sequence).